These 19 T cell receptor beta chains came from one sample sequenced in a study of metastatic and nonmetastatic thyroid tumors. Thyroid surgery took place with no prior treatment in any patient. TCRdb re-clonotyped the PCR reads via MiXCR. The sample has tens of thousands of clones, 15% to 20% seen once. The sequenced sample was blood. The receptors shown here come from a female donor with papillary thyroid cancer or a benign thyroid nodule (not recorded which). Some clones in this sample may be carry-over from other donors' samples.

In its sample, this clone was seen a few times. The chain recombines TRBV5-4 with TRBJ1-5, with 7 positions matching TRBD1. CDR3 size: 14 residues. V lost 2 bases to trimming and J lost 6 bases; unmatched junction nucleotides: 5. Germline assignment: CDR1 SGHNT and CDR2 YYREEE (reference sequence). This chain's CDR3 is CASSLQGSSQPQHF. The CDR3 DNA reads as TGTGCCAGCAGCTTACAGGGGTCAAGTCAGCCCCAGCATTTT.

This clone was seen many times. The genes are TRBV6-2 or TRBV6-3 and TRBJ1-2; D is undetermined. V was shortened by 6 bases and J by 3 bases, with 20 bases between the two germline ends. CDR1 MNHEY and CDR2 SVGEGT come from the germline V gene. CDR3 length equals 16 residues. The CDR3 is CASSQRRDAVDYGYTF. The CDR3 DNA reads TGTGCCAGCAGCCAAAGGCGCGATGCGGTTGACTATGGCTACACCTTC.

This clone is a singleton in its sample. The chain links TRBV20-1 to TRBJ2-3; 13 nucleotides line up with TRBD2. The V and J ends lost 4 bases and 2 bases, in that order; junction bases with no gene match: 6. This CDR3 region has 16 residues. Germline V CDR1 and CDR2: DFQATT, SNEGSKA (reference sequence). The CDR3 reads CSATRLAGGLTDTQYF. Written as DNA, the CDR3 is TGCAGTGCTACCAGACTAGCGGGAGGCCTCACAGATACGCAGTATTTT.

This clone occurred many times. The J gene is TRBJ2-1, the V gene TRBV24-1, with D perhaps TRBD2 (6 bases). With 3 bases removed from V and 0 bases from J, the gap between germline ends came to 20 bases. Per germline, CDR1 KGHDR and CDR2 SFDVKD. This CDR3 has 19 amino acids. CDR3: CATSDPDITGDLSYNEQFF. For the CDR3, the DNA is TGTGCCACCAGTGATCCGGATATAACGGGGGACCTCTCCTACAATGAGCAGTTCTTC.

The chain joins TRBV20-1 to TRBJ2-7; the D is unclear. In germline, CDR1 is DFQATT, CDR2 SNEGSKA (reference sequence). The CDR3 spans 15 residues. V lost 6 bases and J 3 bases, leaving 21 bases between the germline ends. In nucleotides, the CDR3 is TGCAGTGCCCAAGGGCGTCGTGCTAGGCTCTACGAGCAGTACTTC. The encoded protein is CSAQGRRARLYEQYF.

Concerning this clone: At one of its ends the junction is not consistent with the germline gene, which may arise from a read error. This chain links TRBV9 with TRBJ2-2, with 7 positions matching TRBD2. Germline V gene sequence: CDR1 SGDLS, CDR2 YYNGEE. This CDR3 region has 17 residues. The CDR3 is CASSSTSVGTNTWELFF. The CDR3 DNA sequence: TGTGCCAGCAGCTCTACTAGCGTGGGGACGAACACCTGGGAGCTGTTTTTT.

This clone was seen many times. This chain joins TRBV9 and TRBJ2-7; no clear D gene. V was cut by 4 bases and J by 6 bases, with 14 bases left in between. Per germline, CDR1 SGDLS and CDR2 YYNGEE. This CDR3 comprises 13 residues. CDR3 residues: CASSFRHASEQYF. Here the CDR3 DNA reads TGTGCCAGCAGCTTCAGACATGCGAGCGAGCAGTACTTC.

This clone was seen at least ten times. The rearrangement uses TRBV6-1 and TRBJ1-5; D not certain. There are 13 residues in the CDR3. CDR1 is MNHNS, CDR2 SASEGT, per germline. V was shortened by 6 bases and J by 5 bases, with 11 bases between the two germline ends. The CDR3 region is CASRVEVDQPQHF. Here the CDR3 DNA reads TGTGCCAGCAGGGTGGAAGTGGATCAGCCCCAGCATTTT.

The chain recombines TRBV9 with TRBJ2-7; possibly TRBD2 for D (5 bases). V was pared by 0 bases and J by 0 bases, with 10 bases between. CDR1 SGDLS and CDR2 YYNGEE come from the germline V gene. There are 15 residues in the CDR3. The CDR3 DNA follows: TGTGCCAGCAGCGTAGACGACGGGAACTCCTACGAGCAGTACTTC. Translating it yields CASSVDDGNSYEQYF.

This clone showed up just a few times. Since a much larger clone is just one base distant, this may be a read error. This chain connects TRBV5-6 to TRBJ2-7, with a possible D match to TRBD2 (6 bases). CDR1 is SGHDT and CDR2 is YYEEEE in the germline V gene. The CDR3 sequence is 14 residues long. CDR3 residues: CAISLGQGLNEQYF. CDR3 DNA sequence: TGTGCCATCAGCTTGGGGCAGGGACTCAACGAGCAGTACTTC.

A remark on this clone: This may arise from a read error, as a much more abundant clone is one base away. The chain joins TRBV5-5 to TRBJ2-4, with a possible D match to TRBD1 (5 bases). The CDR3 consists of 15 residues. CDR1 and CDR2 from the germline V gene are SGHKS and YYEKEE (reference sequence). The CDR3 region is CAISLAAGRGNIQYF. CDR3 DNA: TGTGCCATCAGCTTGGCTGCCGGAAGGGGTAACATTCAGTACTTC.

This clone came up many times. The chain links TRBV30 to TRBJ1-1; unclear D gene. The CDR3 has 13 amino acids. The V end was cut by 2 bases, the J end by 7 bases, with 14 bases between. CDR1 is GTSNPN, CDR2 SVGIG, per germline (reference sequence). The CDR3 loop is CAWSRLGFGEAFF. In DNA, the CDR3 is TGTGCCTGGAGTAGGTTGGGATTCGGTGAAGCTTTCTTT.

A note on this clone: The junction and the germline gene differ at one end; a read error may be behind it. J is TRBJ1-5 and V is TRBV20-1; D is perhaps TRBD1 (5 bases). This CDR3 has 14 residues. Looked up from germline, CDR1 is DFQATT and CDR2 is SNEGSKA (reference sequence). The CDR3 spells CSAEKRDRSQPQHF. The DNA of the CDR3 is TGCAGTGCCGAAAAGAGGGACCGAAGTCAGCCCCAGCACTTT.

This clone is medium-sized in the sample. The chain employs TRBV6-2 or TRBV6-3 and TRBJ2-7, with TRBD1 identical over 9 bases. From germline, CDR1 is MNHEY and CDR2 SVGEGT. J gave up 3 bases and V 3 bases, and 6 bases lay outside the gene matches. This CDR3 has 15 amino acids. The CDR3 reads CASSYTGGFVYEQYF. CDR3 DNA: TGTGCCAGCAGTTATACAGGGGGCTTTGTCTACGAGCAGTACTTC.

This clone was found many times. The rearrangement links TRBV16 to TRBJ2-7; 7 bases map to TRBD2. Germline CDR1 and CDR2: KGHSY and FQNENV. The CDR3 contains 14 residues. With 4 bases clipped from V and 7 bases from J, the junction kept 10 bases outside the gene matches. The CDR3 DNA is TGTGCCAGCAGCCTCCGGGGAGGGCAGGGAGAGCAGTACTTC. Protein: CASSLRGGQGEQYF.

This clone was counted at least ten times. The chain is built from TRBV14 and TRBJ2-1, with D tentatively TRBD1 (5 bases). Per the germline V gene, CDR1 is SGHDN and CDR2 is FVKESK. This CDR3 is 13 amino acids long. V lost 0 bases to trimming and J lost 9 bases, with 9 bases between them. CDR3 sequence (DNA): TGTGCCAGCAGCCAAGATAGGGGCGTTGAGCAGTTCTTC. Protein product: CASSQDRGVEQFF.

This clone was found many times. The rearrangement links TRBV2 to TRBJ2-2, with 9 bases fitting TRBD2. The CDR3 is 15 amino acids. Trimming removed 4 bases from V and 4 bases from J; junction bases left unmatched: 4. The germline V gene has CDR1 SNHLY and CDR2 FYNNEI. The DNA of the CDR3 is TGTGCCAGCAGTGTTAGCGGGAGTCCCACCGGGGAGCTGTTTTTT. Its translation is CASSVSGSPTGELFF.

This clone was counted a few times. The chain is built from TRBV14 and TRBJ1-2, with D tentatively TRBD1 (6 bases). With 1 base removed from V and 8 bases from J, the gap between germline ends came to 17 bases. The germline V gene has CDR1 SGHDN and CDR2 FVKESK. CDR3 size: 15 residues. The CDR3 loop is CASSQVPGASGGYTF. CDR3 nucleotides: TGTGCCAGCAGCCAAGTCCCGGGGGCTTCGGGCGGCTACACCTTC.

This clone came up many times. The genes are TRBV19 and TRBJ2-1; TRBD1 aligns across 7 bases. Germline CDR1 LNHDA, CDR2 SQIVND (reference sequence). V was pared by 9 bases and J by 6 bases, with 2 bases of the junction left unmatched. The CDR3 runs to 11 residues. The CDR3 DNA follows: TGTGCCAGAGACAGGGTCAATGAGCAGTTCTTC. Translation: CARDRVNEQFF.